This T cell receptor beta chain was captured in a study of blood T cell repertoires in COVID-19 (dated by TCRdb to the early 2020s). With regard to the full study: Samples from collaborators originated in the United States, Italy and Spain and spanned both the acute and convalescent phases of COVID-19. Samples were obtained from the ongoing ImmuneRACE study (first 160 participants) and from 1,000 to 1,500 subjects provided by 6 global collaborators. The material from the prospective study consisted of cDNA or gDNA derived from T cells, B-cell-depleted T cells, or PBMCs. Where HLA class I and class II types were available, the types were taken from metadata supplied by the sample provider, not from assay-based typing. Nearly every sample came with metadata listing a de-identified subject ID, COVID-19 status, age in years and sex. Subjects who had been exposed to COVID-19, were actively infected with it, or had recovered from it provided the deeply sampled blood TCRbeta repertoires that made up the dataset. A freely available public database, intended as a resource for researchers studying the immune response to SARS-CoV-2, is where the repertoires were released. General study outcomes and caveats: The amount of clinical and demographic metadata varied by source and participant and was provided uncurated.

Trimming at the junction amounts to 7 bases on V and 7 bases on J, and the germline ends lie 23 bases apart. The germline V gene gives CDR1 as SNHLY and CDR2 as FYNNEI. The CDR3 runs 16 residues from the cysteine to the phenylalanine. Only the CDR3 part of the read is kept: 48 bases, read in frame from the first base. Participants in the prospective study were enrolled through a virtual design, were aged about 18 to 100 years, and lived in roughly 26 United States geographic areas. Cohort assignment in the prospective study relied on participant-reported clinical history from a screening survey and a study questionnaire. Recovered participants in ImmuneRACE Cohort 3 were defined as having two consecutive negative NP/OP PCR tests, clearance from a healthcare professional, or resolution of symptoms. Each participant in the prospective study had whole blood, serum and a nasopharyngeal or oropharyngeal swab collected by mobile phlebotomists. Participants in the prospective study had the option to provide additional blood draws and questionnaires over an approximately 2-month period. Before DNA extraction, blood samples from the prospective study were shipped at room temperature or frozen.

Comment on this clone: It lacks a known antigen. Per-base quality was not reported, and no clone a single base away is much larger than it.

TCRbeta CDR3 regions were amplified from genomic DNA by means of the immunoSEQ Assay, a bias-controlled multiplex PCR. On the study's bioinformatics: Within the assay, amplification of reference gene primers was used to estimate how many nucleated cells each sample contained. To quantify the absolute abundance of each unique TCRbeta CDR3 rearrangement, sequence reads were collapsed and filtered. For each sample, productive Simpson clonality was calculated as the square root of Simpson's diversity index across productive rearrangements. TCRdb carries this immuneACCESS record with in-frame sequences only. Its versions omit some clonotypes, under half of them owing to an unresolved V gene in the studies checked, with the rest unexplained. V and J calls and clone size are given by that table; D and trimming were obtained from the DNA. This sample lists approximately 200,000 clones; around 87% were detected once. The ten largest clonotypes hold 2% to 2.5% of the sample.

This sequence was found in a woman younger than 45 who had recovered from COVID-19. The sequencing sample was made of PBMCs or T cells enriched from blood (not recorded which). The rearranged chain carries TRBV2 and TRBJ1-5; TRBD1 could be the D gene, as 5 bases match. The nucleotide sequence reads as follows: TGTGCCAGCACCCTTATAGGGGAAGGGGTTGGGCAGCCCCAGCATTTT. It is translated as CASTLIGEGVGQPQHF.